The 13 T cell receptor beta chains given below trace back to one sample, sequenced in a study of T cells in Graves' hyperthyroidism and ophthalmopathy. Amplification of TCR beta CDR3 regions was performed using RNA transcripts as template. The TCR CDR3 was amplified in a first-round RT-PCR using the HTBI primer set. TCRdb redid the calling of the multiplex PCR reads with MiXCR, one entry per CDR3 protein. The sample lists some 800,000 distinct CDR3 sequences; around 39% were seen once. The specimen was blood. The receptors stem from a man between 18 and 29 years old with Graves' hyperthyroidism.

CDR3: CSAREGGSETGEQYF. The CDR3 DNA reads as TGCAGTGCTAGAGAGGGGGGGAGTGAGACCGGGGAGCAGTACTTC. The genes are TRBV20-1 and TRBJ2-7; 7 bases are a match to TRBD2. This CDR3 has 15 amino acids. Germline CDR1 and CDR2: DFQATT and SNEGSKA (reference sequence). The V and J ends lost 0 bases and 7 bases, in that order; junction bases with no gene match: 12.

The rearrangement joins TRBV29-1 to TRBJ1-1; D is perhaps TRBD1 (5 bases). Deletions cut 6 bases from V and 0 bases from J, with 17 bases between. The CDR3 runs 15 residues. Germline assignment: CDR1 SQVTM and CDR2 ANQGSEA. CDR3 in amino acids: CSVDSRDSLNTEAFF. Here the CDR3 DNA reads TGCAGCGTAGATTCCCGGGACTCACTGAACACTGAAGCTTTCTTT. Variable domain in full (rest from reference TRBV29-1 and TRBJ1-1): SAVISQKPSRDICQRGTSLTIQCQVDSQVTMMFWYRQQPGQSLTLIATANQGSEATYESGFVIDKFPISRPNLTFSTLTVSNMSPEDSSIYLCSVDSRDSLNTEAFFGQGTRLTVV.

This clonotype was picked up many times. Here the CDR3 reads CASSLARSDTGELFF. CDR3 in DNA: TGTGCCAGCAGCTTAGCGAGGTCGGACACCGGGGAGCTGTTTTTT. The chain carries TRBV7-2 and TRBJ2-2, with D unclear. This CDR3 has 15 amino acids. The germline V and J ends were trimmed by 0 bases and 3 bases, with 8 bases remaining between them. Per the germline V gene, CDR1 is SGHTA and CDR2 is FQGNSA.

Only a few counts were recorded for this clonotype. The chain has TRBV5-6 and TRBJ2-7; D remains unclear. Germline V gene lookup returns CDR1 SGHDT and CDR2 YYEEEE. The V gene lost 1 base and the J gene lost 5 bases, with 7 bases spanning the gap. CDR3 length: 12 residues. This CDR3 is CASSLYPHEQYF. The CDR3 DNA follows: TGTGCCAGCAGCTTGTATCCCCACGAGCAGTACTTC.

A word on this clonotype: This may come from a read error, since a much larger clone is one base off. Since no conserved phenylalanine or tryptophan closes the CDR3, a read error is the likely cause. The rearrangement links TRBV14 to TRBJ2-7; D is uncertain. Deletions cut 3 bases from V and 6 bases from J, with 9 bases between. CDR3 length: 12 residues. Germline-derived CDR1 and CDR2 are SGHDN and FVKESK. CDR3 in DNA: TGTGCCAGCAGCCAGGGAACAATCGAGCAGTACCTC. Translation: CASSQGTIEQYL.

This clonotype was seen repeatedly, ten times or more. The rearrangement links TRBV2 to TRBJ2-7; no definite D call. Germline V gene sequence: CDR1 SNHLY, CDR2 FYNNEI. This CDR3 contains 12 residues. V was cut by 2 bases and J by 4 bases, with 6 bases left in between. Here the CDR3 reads CASSERAYEQYF. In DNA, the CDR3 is TGTGCCAGCAGTGAAAGGGCGTACGAGCAGTACTTC.

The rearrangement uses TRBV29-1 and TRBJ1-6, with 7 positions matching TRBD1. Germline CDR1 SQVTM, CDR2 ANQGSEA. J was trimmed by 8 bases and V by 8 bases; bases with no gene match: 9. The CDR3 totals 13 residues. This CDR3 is CSTKTGSDSPLHF. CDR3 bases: TGCAGCACCAAGACAGGGTCTGATTCACCCCTCCACTTT. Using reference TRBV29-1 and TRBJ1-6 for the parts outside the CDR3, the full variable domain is SAVISQKPSRDICQRGTSLTIQCQVDSQVTMMFWYRQQPGQSLTLIATANQGSEATYESGFVIDKFPISRPNLTFSTLTVSNMSPEDSSIYLCSTKTGSDSPLHFGNGTRLTVT.

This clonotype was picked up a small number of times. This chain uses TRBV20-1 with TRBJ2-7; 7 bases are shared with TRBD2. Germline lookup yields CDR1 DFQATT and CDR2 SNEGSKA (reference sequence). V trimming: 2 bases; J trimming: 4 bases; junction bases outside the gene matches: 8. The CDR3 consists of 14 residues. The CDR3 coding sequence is TGCAGTGCTAGAAGCCAGCGGGGACCTTACGAGCAGTACTTC. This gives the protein CSARSQRGPYEQYF.

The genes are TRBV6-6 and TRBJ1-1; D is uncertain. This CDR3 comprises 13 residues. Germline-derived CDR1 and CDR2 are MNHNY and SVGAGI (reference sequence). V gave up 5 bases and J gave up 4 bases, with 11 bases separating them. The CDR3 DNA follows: TGTGCCAGCAGTGGTCCATGGGGCACTGAAGCTTTCTTT. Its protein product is CASSGPWGTEAFF.

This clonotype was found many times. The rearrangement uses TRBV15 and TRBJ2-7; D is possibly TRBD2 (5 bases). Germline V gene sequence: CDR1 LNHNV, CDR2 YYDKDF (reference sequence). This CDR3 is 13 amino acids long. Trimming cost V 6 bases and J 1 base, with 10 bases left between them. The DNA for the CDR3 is TGTGCCACCAGTGACGGGATATCCTACGAGCAGTACTTC. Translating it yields CATSDGISYEQYF.

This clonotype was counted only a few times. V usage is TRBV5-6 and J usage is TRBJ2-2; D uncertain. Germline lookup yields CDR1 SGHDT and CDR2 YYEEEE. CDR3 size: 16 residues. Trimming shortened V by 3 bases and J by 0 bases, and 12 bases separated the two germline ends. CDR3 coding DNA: TGTGCCAGCAGCTCCCGCCAGGTCGCGAACACCGGGGAGCTGTTTTTT. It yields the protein CASSSRQVANTGELFF.

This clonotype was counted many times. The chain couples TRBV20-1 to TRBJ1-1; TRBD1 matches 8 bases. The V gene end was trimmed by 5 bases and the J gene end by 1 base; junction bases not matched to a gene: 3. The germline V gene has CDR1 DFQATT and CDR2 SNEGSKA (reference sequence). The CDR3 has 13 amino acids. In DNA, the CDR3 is TGCAGTGCTGAGACAGGGGCGAACACTGAAGCTTTCTTT. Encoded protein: CSAETGANTEAFF.

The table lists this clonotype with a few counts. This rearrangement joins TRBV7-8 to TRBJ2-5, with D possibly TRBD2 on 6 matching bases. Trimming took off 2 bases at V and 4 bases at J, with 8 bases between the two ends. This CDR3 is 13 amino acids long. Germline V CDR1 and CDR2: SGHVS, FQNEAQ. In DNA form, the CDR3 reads TGTGCCAGCAGCTTATGGGACTTAGAGACCCAGTACTTC. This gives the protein CASSLWDLETQYF.